This T cell receptor beta chain appears in the sequencing data of a study of glioma-infiltrating T cells. The CDR3 length is 15 residues. Per the germline V gene, CDR1 is DFQATT and CDR2 is SNEGSKA (reference sequence). V was trimmed by 3 bases and J by 5 bases, leaving 17 bases between them. This clonotype has ten or more counts. TCR alpha and beta CDR3 regions were amplified from RNA using iRepertoire nested multiplex PCR. From the multiplex PCR reads, TCRdb called clonotypes with MiXCR, one entry per CDR3 protein. The sample records about 410,000 distinct CDR3 sequences, less than 50% being singletons.

The genes are TRBV20-1 and TRBJ2-1; tentative D call: TRBD2 (7 bases). The sample taken for sequencing was glioma tissue, nonneoplastic brain tissue, or PBMCs (not recorded which). The receptor was derived from a human donor with low-grade glioma or glioblastoma, undergoing nonglioma brain surgery, or in good health (not recorded which). The CDR3 reads CSASPFAGANNEQFF. The DNA of the CDR3 is TGCAGTGCTAGCCCTTTTGCGGGGGCTAACAATGAGCAGTTCTTC.